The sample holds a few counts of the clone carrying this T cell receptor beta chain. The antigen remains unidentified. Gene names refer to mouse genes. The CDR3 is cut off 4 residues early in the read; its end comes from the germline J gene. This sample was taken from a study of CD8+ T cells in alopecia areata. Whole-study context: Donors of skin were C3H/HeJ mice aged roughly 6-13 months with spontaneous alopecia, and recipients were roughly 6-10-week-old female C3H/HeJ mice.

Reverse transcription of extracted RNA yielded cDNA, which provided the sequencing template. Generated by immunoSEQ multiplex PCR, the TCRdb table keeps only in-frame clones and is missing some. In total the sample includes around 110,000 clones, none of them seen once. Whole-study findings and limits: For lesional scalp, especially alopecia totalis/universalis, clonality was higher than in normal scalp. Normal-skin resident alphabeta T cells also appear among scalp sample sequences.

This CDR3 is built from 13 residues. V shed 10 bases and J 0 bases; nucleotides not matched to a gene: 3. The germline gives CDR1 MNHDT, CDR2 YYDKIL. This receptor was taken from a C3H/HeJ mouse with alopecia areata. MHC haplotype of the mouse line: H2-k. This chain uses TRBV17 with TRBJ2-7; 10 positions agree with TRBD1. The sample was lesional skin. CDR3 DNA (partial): TGTGCTACCGGACAGGGGGTCTCCTAT. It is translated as CATGQGVSY. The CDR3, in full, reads CATGQGVSYEQYF.